This TCR beta chain emerged from a study of PD-1 blockade in classical Hodgkin lymphoma. The study, taken as a whole, reports: Relapsed/refractory patients reportedly had lower baseline diversity than newly diagnosed patients. Those patients who began receiving nivolumab less than 1 year after ASCT had lower diversity, and they were excluded.

Autologous stem cell transplantation was followed by relapse in every patient, and brentuximab vedotin exposure varied. Thawed PBMCs were the source of CD4+ T cells, purified by magnetic negative selection. Germline-derived CDR1 and CDR2 are SEHNR and FQNEAQ (reference sequence). The CDR3 has 16 amino acids. V dropped 5 bases and J dropped 6 bases, with 22 bases sitting between them. Notes on this clone: Its antigen is still unknown.

Libraries were prepared by immunoSEQ multiplex PCR; TCRdb keeps only in-frame clonotypes and omits some of them. The sample carries around 6,200 clones, 78% recorded once. The rearrangement uses TRBV7-9 and TRBJ1-1; D gene ambiguous. The receptor's source is a human donor with classical Hodgkin lymphoma. The material sequenced was CD4+ T cells from blood, taken at baseline. The CDR3 DNA is TGTGCCAGCAGCCCTCCCGGGTTTCGGAAAGTAGCTGAAGCTTTCTTT. Translated, it gives CASSPPGFRKVAEAFF.